This T cell receptor beta chain was profiled in a study of T cell responses to AZD1222 COVID-19 vaccine. Points from the study as a whole: Close to half of spike-specific TCRs reportedly recognize unmutated variant regions. Regions 160-218 and 743-854 held dominance among vaccine-associated CD4 TCRs, which spanned spike. Donors were largely white British and mainly female; clonal diversity was possibly underestimated. The breadth and depth of Spike-specific TCRs increased once two AZD1222 doses had been given.

The method was immunoSEQ multiplex PCR; TCRdb's version includes in-frame clones alone and lacks a portion of them. The table records 100,000 to 150,000 clones, approximately 84% of them present only once. On this clone: The antigen is not known.

V was trimmed by 0 bases and J by 6 bases, leaving 14 bases between them. The CDR3 is made up of 15 amino acids. CDR1 is SGDLS and CDR2 is YYNGEE in the germline V gene. The origin of this receptor is an adult in good health. The source material was peripheral blood, sampled on day 0 of AZD1222 vaccination. The chain combines TRBV9 with TRBJ2-3; possibly TRBD1 for D (5 bases). The CDR3 reads CASSVDGAFEDTQYF. CDR3 DNA: TGTGCCAGCAGCGTAGATGGGGCATTCGAGGATACGCAGTATTTT.